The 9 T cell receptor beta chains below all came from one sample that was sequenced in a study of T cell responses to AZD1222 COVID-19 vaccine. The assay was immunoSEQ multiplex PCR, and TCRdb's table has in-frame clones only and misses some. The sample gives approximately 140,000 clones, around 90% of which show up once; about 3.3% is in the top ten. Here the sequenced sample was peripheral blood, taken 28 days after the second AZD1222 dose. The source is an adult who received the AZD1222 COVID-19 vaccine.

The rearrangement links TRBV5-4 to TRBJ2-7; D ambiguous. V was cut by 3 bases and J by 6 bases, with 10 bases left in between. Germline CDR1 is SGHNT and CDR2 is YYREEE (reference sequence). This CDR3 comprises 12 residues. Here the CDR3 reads CASSSRTGEQYF. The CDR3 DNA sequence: TGTGCCAGCAGCTCGAGGACGGGCGAGCAGTACTTC.

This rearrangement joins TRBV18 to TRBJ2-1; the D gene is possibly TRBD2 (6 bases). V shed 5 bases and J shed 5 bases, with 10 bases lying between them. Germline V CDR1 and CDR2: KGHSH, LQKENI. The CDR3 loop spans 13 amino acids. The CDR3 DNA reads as TGTGCCAGCTCAATAGCGGCAAACAATGAGCAGTTCTTC. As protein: CASSIAANNEQFF.

CDR3 residues: CASSAAGGNTGELFF. CDR3 DNA sequence: TGTGCCAGCAGTGCAGCGGGAGGGAACACCGGGGAGCTGTTTTTT. V usage is TRBV6-1 and J usage is TRBJ2-2, with TRBD2 identical over 9 bases. The CDR3 length is 15 residues. Germline V gene sequence: CDR1 MNHNS, CDR2 SASEGT. J was trimmed by 1 base and V by 4 bases; bases with no gene match: 1.

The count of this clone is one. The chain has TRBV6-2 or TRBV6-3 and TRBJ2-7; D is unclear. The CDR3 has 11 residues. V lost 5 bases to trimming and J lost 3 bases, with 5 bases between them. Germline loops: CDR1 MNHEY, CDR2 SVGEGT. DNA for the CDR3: TGTGCCAGCAGTAAGCTCTACGAGCAGTACTTC. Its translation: CASSKLYEQYF.

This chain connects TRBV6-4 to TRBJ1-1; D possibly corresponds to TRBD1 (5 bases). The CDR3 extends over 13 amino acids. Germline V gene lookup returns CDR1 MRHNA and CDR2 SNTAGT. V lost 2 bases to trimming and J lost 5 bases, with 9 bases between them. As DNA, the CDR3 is TGTGCCAGCAGTGACAGGGAGGGGACTGAAGCTTTCTTT. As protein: CASSDREGTEAFF.

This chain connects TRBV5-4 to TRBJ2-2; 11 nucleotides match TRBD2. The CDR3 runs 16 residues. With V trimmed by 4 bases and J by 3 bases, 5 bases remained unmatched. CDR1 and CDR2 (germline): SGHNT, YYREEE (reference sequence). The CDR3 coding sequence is TGTGCCAGCAGCGGCGGACTAGCGGGTTACACCGGGGAGCTGTTTTTT. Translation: CASSGGLAGYTGELFF.

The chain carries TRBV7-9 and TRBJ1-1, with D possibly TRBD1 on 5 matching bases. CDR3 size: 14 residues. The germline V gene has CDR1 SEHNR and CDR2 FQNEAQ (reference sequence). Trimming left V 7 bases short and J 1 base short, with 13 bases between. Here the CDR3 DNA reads TGTGCCAGCACCTCCCAGACAGCGAACACTGAAGCTTTCTTT. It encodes CASTSQTANTEAFF.

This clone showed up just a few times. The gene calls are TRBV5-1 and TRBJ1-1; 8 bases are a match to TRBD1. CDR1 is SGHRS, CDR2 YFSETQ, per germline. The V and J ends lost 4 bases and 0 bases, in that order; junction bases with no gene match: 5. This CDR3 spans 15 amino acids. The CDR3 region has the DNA TGCGCCAGCAGCCCTGGGGACAGGATGAACACTGAAGCTTTCTTT. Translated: CASSPGDRMNTEAFF.

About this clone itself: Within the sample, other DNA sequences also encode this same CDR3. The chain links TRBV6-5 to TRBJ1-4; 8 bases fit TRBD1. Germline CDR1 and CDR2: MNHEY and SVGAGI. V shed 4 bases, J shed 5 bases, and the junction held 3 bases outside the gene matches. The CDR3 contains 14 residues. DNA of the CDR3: TGTGCCAGCAGTTCAGACAGGGGAAATGAAAAACTGTTTTTT. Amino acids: CASSSDRGNEKLFF.